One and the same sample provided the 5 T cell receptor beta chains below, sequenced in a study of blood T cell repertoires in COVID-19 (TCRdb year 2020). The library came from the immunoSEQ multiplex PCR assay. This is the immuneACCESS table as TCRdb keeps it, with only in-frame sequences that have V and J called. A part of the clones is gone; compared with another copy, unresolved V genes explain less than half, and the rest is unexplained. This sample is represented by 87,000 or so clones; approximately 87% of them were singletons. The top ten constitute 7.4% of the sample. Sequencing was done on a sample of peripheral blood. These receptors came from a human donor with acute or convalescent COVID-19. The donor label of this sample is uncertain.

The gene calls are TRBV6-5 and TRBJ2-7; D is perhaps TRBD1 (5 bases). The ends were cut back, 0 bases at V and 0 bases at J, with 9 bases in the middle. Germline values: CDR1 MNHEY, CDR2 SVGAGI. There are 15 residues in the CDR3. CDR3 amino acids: CASSYSPTASYEQYF. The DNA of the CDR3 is TGTGCCAGCAGTTACTCACCGACAGCCTCCTACGAGCAGTACTTC.

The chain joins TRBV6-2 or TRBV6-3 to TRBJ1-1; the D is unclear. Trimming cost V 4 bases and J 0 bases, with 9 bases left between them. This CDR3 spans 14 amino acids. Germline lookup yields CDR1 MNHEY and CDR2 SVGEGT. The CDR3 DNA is TGTGCCAGCAGTTCTCCGAGATTGAACACTGAAGCTTTCTTT. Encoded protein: CASSSPRLNTEAFF.

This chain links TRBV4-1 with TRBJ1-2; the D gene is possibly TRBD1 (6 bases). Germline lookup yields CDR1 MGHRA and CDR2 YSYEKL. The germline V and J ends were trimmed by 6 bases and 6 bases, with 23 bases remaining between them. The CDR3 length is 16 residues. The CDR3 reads CASSPGGGGRSDGYTF. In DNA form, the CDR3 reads TGCGCCAGCAGTCCCGGGGGCGGGGGGAGATCTGATGGCTACACCTTC.

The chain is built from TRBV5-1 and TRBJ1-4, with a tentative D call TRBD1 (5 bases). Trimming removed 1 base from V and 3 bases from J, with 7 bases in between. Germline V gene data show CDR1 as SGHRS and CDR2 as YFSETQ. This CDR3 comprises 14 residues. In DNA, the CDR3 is TGCGCCAGCAGCTTGACGGGGGCTAATGAAAAACTGTTTTTT. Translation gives CASSLTGANEKLFF.

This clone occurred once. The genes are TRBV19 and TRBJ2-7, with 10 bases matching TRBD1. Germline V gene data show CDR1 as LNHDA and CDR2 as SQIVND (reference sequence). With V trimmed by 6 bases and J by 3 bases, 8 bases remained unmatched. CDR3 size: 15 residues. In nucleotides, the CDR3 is TGTGCCAGTAGCGTTACGGGACAGGGGCGCTACGAGCAGTACTTC. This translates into CASSVTGQGRYEQYF.